Each of the 22 T cell receptor beta chains below was sequenced from the same sample in a study of metastatic and nonmetastatic thyroid tumors. TCRdb reanalyzed the PCR reads via MiXCR. The sample includes 30,000 to 40,000 clones, approximately 15% of them seen just once. There were no patients who had received any treatment before thyroid surgery. Sample: blood. These receptors came from a male donor with papillary thyroid cancer or a benign thyroid nodule (not recorded which). Some clones in this sample may be carry-over from other donors' samples.

The CDR3 region is CASSLEYGNTIYF. The CDR3 DNA reads TGTGCCAGCAGCTTAGAGTATGGAAACACCATATATTTT. The chain employs TRBV7-2 and TRBJ1-3; D is unclear. CDR1 is SGHTA, CDR2 FQGNSA, per germline. V was trimmed by 1 base and J by 3 bases, leaving 4 bases between them. This CDR3 spans 13 amino acids.

Here the CDR3 reads CASSLGQGASPLHF. The CDR3 DNA sequence: TGTGCCAGCAGTCTTGGACAGGGGGCTTCACCCCTCCACTTT. J is TRBJ1-6 and V is TRBV11-2, with 11 bases fitting TRBD1. CDR1 is SGHAT and CDR2 is FQNNGV in the germline V gene. The V and J ends lost 6 bases and 9 bases, in that order; junction bases with no gene match: 4. This CDR3 has 14 amino acids.

This clone was seen ten or more times. The V call is TRBV7-9, the J call TRBJ1-1; D possibly corresponds to TRBD1 (6 bases). Trimming removed 4 bases at V and 8 bases at J, with 14 bases between. The CDR3 has 13 residues. Looked up from germline, CDR1 is SEHNR and CDR2 is FQNEAQ (reference sequence). The CDR3 protein is CASSSSGGREAFF. CDR3 nucleotide sequence: TGTGCCAGCAGCTCCTCGGGGGGGCGCGAAGCTTTCTTT.

About this clone: An end of the junction differs from the germline gene, which may be a read error. V gene TRBV5-1 combines with J gene TRBJ2-5; 8 bases align to TRBD1. Germline V lookup: CDR1 SGHRS, CDR2 YFSETQ. The CDR3 contains 14 residues. The CDR3 DNA sequence: TGCGCCGGCAGCTTGGAGGGACAGGACCAGACCCAGTACTTC. It encodes CAGSLEGQDQTQYF.

This clone was counted at least ten times. The sample contains more than one DNA sequence encoding this CDR3. The J gene is TRBJ2-3, the V gene TRBV5-1, with D possibly TRBD2 on 5 matching bases. Trimming removed 5 bases at V and 6 bases at J, with 10 bases between. From germline, CDR1 is SGHRS and CDR2 YFSETQ. The CDR3 is made up of 12 amino acids. The CDR3 DNA reads as TGCGCCAGCAGTTATCCGGGGGATACGCAGTATTTT. Translating it yields CASSYPGDTQYF. Full variable domain (outside the CDR3, taken from reference TRBV5-1 and TRBJ2-3): KAGVTQTPRYLIKTRGQQVTLSCSPISGHRSVSWYQQTPGQGLQFLFEYFSETQRNKGNFPGRFSGRQFSNSRSEMNVSTLELGDSALYLCASSYPGDTQYFGPGTRLTVL.

At least ten counts were recorded for this clone. This chain joins TRBV20-1 and TRBJ2-7; possible D gene TRBD1, 5 bases. This CDR3 is built from 14 residues. The germline V gene encodes CDR1 DFQATT and CDR2 SNEGSKA (reference sequence). Trimming took 5 bases from V and 1 from J, leaving 15 bases between them. CDR3 residues: CSAEAGWRSYEQYF. The CDR3 nucleotides are TGCAGTGCTGAAGCAGGGTGGAGATCCTACGAGCAGTACTTC.

This clone was seen many times. This rearrangement joins TRBV19 to TRBJ2-2; TRBD1 agrees at 9 bases. Germline V gene data show CDR1 as LNHDA and CDR2 as SQIVND (reference sequence). V lost 5 bases to trimming and J lost 10 bases; unmatched junction nucleotides: 11. The length of the CDR3 is 15 residues. The CDR3 reads CASSPGQGRREELFF. CDR3 nucleotide sequence: TGTGCCAGTAGTCCGGGACAGGGTAGGCGAGAGGAGCTGTTTTTT.

The rearrangement uses TRBV6-2 or TRBV6-3 and TRBJ1-2; 7 bases are a match to TRBD1. This CDR3 has 13 residues. CDR1 is MNHEY and CDR2 is SVGEGT in the germline V gene. The V and J ends lost 5 bases and 3 bases, in that order; junction bases with no gene match: 3. The CDR3 region has the DNA TGTGCCAGCAGTGCAGGGGGACACTATGGCTACACCTTC. Translation: CASSAGGHYGYTF.

This clone was seen only a few times. The chain links TRBV6-1 to TRBJ1-5, with 9 bases fitting TRBD1. Germline CDR1 MNHNS, CDR2 SASEGT. V gave up 8 bases and J gave up 2 bases; unmatched junction bases: 13. The CDR3 loop spans 17 amino acids. The CDR3 region has the DNA TGTGCCAGCTACGAGACAGGGGGTCCCGTGGGCAATCAGCCCCAGCATTTT. It encodes CASYETGGPVGNQPQHF.

This clone has only a few counts. The junction differs from germline at one of its ends, possibly a read error. The gene calls are TRBV6-4 and TRBJ1-5, with TRBD1 as a possible D gene (6 bases). CDR1 MRHNA and CDR2 SNTAGT come from the germline V gene. This CDR3 is built from 17 residues. The CDR3 coding sequence is TGTGTCAGCAGTGAGGGACACCGAGACACAATAGATCAGCCCCAGCATTTT. Translation gives CVSSEGHRDTIDQPQHF.

This clone was detected a few times. CDR3 sequence: CASSLGTVYEQYF. In DNA, the CDR3 is TGTGCCAGCAGTTTAGGGACAGTATACGAGCAGTACTTC. The V call is TRBV28, the J call TRBJ2-7; 7 bases align to TRBD1. This CDR3 comprises 13 residues. Germline-derived CDR1 and CDR2 are MDHEN and SYDVKM. With 2 bases clipped from V and 4 bases from J, the junction kept 2 bases outside the gene matches.

V and J are TRBV27 and TRBJ2-7; D uncertain. Per the germline V gene, CDR1 is MNHEY and CDR2 is SMNVEV (reference sequence). The CDR3 runs to 14 residues. V shed 3 bases and J shed 1 base, with 10 bases lying between them. The CDR3 DNA reads TGTGCCAGCAGTTTCCGTACGGCTTCCTACGAGCAGTACTTC. Amino acids: CASSFRTASYEQYF.

This clone has ten or more counts. V and J are TRBV10-3 and TRBJ1-2; D is possibly TRBD1 (6 bases). The germline V gene has CDR1 ENHRY and CDR2 SYGVKD. Trimming cost V 3 bases and J 3 bases, with 17 bases left between them. This CDR3 spans 16 amino acids. The CDR3 spells CAISEGGISMYYGYTF. The CDR3 DNA sequence: TGTGCCATCAGTGAAGGGGGTATATCCATGTACTATGGCTACACCTTC.

The chain is built from TRBV19 and TRBJ1-2; D is unclear. This CDR3 has 13 amino acids. The V end was cut by 3 bases, the J end by 3 bases, with 8 bases between. Germline-derived CDR1 and CDR2 are LNHDA and SQIVND (reference sequence). The CDR3 protein is CASSMQRHYGYTF. In DNA, the CDR3 is TGTGCCAGTAGTATGCAGAGACACTATGGCTACACCTTC.

This clone has a count of ten or more. The rearrangement joins TRBV5-4 to TRBJ2-3, with TRBD1 as a possible D gene (5 bases). The germline V gene has CDR1 SGHNT and CDR2 YYREEE (reference sequence). Trimming pared 4 bases from V and 4 bases from J, leaving 16 bases between. The CDR3 has 15 residues. The CDR3 protein is CASSASGPRPDTQYF. The CDR3 nucleotides read TGTGCCAGCAGCGCCTCAGGGCCGCGGCCAGATACGCAGTATTTT.

This clone was picked up many times. The chain uses TRBV20-1 and TRBJ2-7; no firm D call. Per germline, CDR1 DFQATT and CDR2 SNEGSKA (reference sequence). V lost 0 bases and J lost 5, with 14 bases in between. CDR3 length equals 14 residues. CDR3: CSAREFRSPHEQYF. CDR3 coding DNA: TGCAGTGCTAGAGAATTTCGCTCCCCCCACGAGCAGTACTTC.

This clone was seen a handful of times. The chain uses TRBV27 and TRBJ2-5; D call uncertain. The CDR3 runs to 12 residues. Germline V gene data show CDR1 as MNHEY and CDR2 as SMNVEV (reference sequence). Deletions cut 10 bases from V and 2 bases from J, with 11 bases between. The CDR3: CATRPTQETQYF. CDR3 DNA: TGTGCCACCAGACCGACACAAGAGACCCAGTACTTC.

A few counts support this clone. This may be a read error, as it is one base from a much larger clone. The chain couples TRBV6-1 to TRBJ1-5, with D maybe TRBD1 (5 bases). This CDR3 region has 14 residues. Germline lookup yields CDR1 MNHNS and CDR2 SASEGT. V shed 7 bases and J shed 4 bases, with 14 bases lying between them. This CDR3 reads CASKFRTTNQPQHF. The CDR3 DNA reads as TGTGCCAGCAAATTCAGGACAACGAATCAGCCCCAGCATTTT.

This clone was picked up a small number of times. The chain couples TRBV4-1 to TRBJ2-5; 13 nucleotides match TRBD2. The trim removed 4 bases at V and 2 bases at J, leaving 7 bases unmatched. Germline assignment: CDR1 MGHRA and CDR2 YSYEKL. The CDR3 is 17 residues long. The CDR3 reads CASSPWGTSGEQETQYF. The CDR3 DNA sequence: TGCGCCAGCAGCCCCTGGGGGACTAGCGGGGAACAAGAGACCCAGTACTTC.

Judged by abundance, this clone is medium-sized. The CDR3 here is CASSLWSNTEAFF. CDR3 DNA sequence: TGTGCCAGCAGCTTATGGTCGAACACTGAAGCTTTCTTT. The V call is TRBV11-1, the J call TRBJ1-1; D is unresolved. V lost 2 bases to trimming and J lost 1 base, with 5 bases between them. CDR1 is SGHAT and CDR2 is FQDESV in the germline V gene (reference sequence). The CDR3 is made up of 13 amino acids.

V and J are TRBV11-1 and TRBJ2-1; D remains unclear. V lost 2 bases and J 5 bases, leaving 19 bases between the germline ends. The CDR3 is 17 residues long. Germline V gene data show CDR1 as SGHAT and CDR2 as FQDESV (reference sequence). CDR3 bases: TGTGCCAGCAGCTTAAGAGGCGGCGTTACTGGCGACAATGAGCAGTTCTTC. Its protein is CASSLRGGVTGDNEQFF.

The CDR3 region has the DNA TGTGCCAGCGGACAGGGGCCCTCAGATACGCAGTATTTT. Translated: CASGQGPSDTQYF. V is TRBV6-1 and J is TRBJ2-3; 9 nucleotides line up with TRBD1. Germline CDR1 MNHNS, CDR2 SASEGT. The CDR3 sequence is 13 residues long. V was clipped by 8 bases and J by 4 bases; unmatched bases: 4.